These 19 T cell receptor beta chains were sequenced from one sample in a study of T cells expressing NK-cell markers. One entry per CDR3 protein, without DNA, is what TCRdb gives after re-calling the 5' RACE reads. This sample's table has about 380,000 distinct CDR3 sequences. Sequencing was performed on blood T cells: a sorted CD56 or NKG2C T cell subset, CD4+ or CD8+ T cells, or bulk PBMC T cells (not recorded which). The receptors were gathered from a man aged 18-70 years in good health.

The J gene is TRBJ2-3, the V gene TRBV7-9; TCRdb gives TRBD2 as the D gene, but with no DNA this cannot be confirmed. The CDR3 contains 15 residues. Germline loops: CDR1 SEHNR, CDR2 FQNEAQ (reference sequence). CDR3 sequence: CASSSGLTSTDTQYF.

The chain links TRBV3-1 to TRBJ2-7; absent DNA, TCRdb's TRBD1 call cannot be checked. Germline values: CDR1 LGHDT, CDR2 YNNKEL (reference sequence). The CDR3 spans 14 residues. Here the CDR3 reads CARNLGQTDYEQYF.

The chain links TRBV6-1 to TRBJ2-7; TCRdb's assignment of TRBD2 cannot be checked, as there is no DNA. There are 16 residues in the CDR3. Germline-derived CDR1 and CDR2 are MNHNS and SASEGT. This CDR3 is CASTDPASGATYEQYF.

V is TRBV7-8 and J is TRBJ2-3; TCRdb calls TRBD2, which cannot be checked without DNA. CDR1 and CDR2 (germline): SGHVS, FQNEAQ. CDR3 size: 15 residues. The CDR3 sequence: CASSLAERGVDTQYF.

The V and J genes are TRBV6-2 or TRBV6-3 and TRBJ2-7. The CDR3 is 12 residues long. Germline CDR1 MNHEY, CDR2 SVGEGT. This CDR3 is CASSRTFYEQYF.

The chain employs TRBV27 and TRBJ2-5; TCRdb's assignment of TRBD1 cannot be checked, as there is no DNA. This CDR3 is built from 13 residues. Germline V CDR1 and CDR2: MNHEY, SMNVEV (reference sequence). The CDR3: CASSDWGKETQYF.

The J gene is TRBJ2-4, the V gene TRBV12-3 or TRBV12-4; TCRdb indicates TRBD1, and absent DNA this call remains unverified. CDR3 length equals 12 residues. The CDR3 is CASSGTGNIQYF.

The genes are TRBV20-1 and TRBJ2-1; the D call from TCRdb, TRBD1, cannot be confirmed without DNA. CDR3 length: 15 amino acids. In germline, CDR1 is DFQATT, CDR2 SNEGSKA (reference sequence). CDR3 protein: CSARLTGFVGNEQFF.

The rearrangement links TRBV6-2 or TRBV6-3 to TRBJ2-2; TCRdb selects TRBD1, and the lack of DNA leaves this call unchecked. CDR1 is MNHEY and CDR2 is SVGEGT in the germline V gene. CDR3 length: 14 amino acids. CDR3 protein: CASTKPGLAGELFF.

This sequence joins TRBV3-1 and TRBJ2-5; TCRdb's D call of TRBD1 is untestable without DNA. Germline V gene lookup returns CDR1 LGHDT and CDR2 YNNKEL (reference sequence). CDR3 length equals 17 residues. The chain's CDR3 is CASSQGMWAQIRETQYF.

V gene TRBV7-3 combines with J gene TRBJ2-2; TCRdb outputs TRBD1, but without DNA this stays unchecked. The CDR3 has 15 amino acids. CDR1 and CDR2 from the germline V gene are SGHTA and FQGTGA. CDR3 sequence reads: CASSSSGGPAGELFF.

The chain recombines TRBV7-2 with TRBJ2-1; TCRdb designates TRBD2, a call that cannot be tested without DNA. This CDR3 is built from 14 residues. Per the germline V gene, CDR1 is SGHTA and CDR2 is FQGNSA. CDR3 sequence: CAQGSWSSYNEQFF.

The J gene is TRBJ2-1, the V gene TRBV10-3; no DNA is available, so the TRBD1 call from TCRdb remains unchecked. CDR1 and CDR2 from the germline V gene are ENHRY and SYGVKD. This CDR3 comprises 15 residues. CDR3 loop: CAISGLEGGYNEQFF.

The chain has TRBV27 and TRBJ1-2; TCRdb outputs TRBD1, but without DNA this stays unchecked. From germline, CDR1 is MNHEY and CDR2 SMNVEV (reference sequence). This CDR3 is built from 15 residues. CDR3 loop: CASSLSPTGGYGYTF.

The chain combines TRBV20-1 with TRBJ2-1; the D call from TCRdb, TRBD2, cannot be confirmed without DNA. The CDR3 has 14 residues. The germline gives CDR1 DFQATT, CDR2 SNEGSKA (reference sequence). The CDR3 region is CSAFAGLTYNEQFF.

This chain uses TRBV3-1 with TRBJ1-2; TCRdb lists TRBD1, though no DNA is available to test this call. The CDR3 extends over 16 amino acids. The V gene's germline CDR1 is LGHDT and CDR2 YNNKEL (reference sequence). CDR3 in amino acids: CASSQRPGTGGRGYTF.

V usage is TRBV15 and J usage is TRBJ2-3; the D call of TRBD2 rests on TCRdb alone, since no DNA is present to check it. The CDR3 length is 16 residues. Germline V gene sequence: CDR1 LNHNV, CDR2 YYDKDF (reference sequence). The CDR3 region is CATSRGGTSFGDTQYF. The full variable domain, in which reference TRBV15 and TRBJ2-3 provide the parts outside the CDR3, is DAMVIQNPRYQVTQFGKPVTLSCSQTLNHNVMYWYQQKSSQAPKLLFHYYDKDFNNEADTPDNFQSRRPNTSFCFLDIRSPGLGDTAMYLCATSRGGTSFGDTQYFGPGTRLTVL.

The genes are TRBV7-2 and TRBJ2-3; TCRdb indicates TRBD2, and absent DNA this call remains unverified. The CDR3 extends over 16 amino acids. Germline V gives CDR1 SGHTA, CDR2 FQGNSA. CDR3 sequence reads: CASSPTGTSLSDTQYF.

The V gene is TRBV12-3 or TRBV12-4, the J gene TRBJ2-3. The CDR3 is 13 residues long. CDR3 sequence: CASSNSGADTQYF.